A single sample is the source of the 23 T cell receptor beta chains below, sequenced in a study of blood T cell repertoires in COVID-19 (dated by TCRdb to 2020 to 2022). To prepare the library, the immunoSEQ multiplex PCR assay was applied. The table comes from immuneACCESS by way of TCRdb, which keeps in-frame sequences with V and J called. Part of the clones is missing from these tables; in studies checked, under half for an unresolved V gene and the rest for unknown reasons. The sample yields under 95,000 clones; about 93% were counted once. In total, the top ten clones hold about 3.9% of the sample. The material sequenced was peripheral blood. These TCRs come from a woman aged 45-65 years in a cohort sampled during active COVID-19.

The V and J genes are TRBV11-2 and TRBJ1-2; the match to TRBD1 covers 10 bases. In germline, CDR1 is SGHAT, CDR2 FQNNGV. The CDR3 has 14 residues. V shed 4 bases, J shed 3 bases, and the junction held 2 bases outside the gene matches. The CDR3 nucleotides are TGTGCCAGCAGCTCCGGGACAGGGGACTATGGCTACACCTTC. This encodes CASSSGTGDYGYTF.

This chain connects TRBV19 to TRBJ2-1; 7 nucleotides line up with TRBD1. The CDR3 loop spans 15 amino acids. Germline assignment: CDR1 LNHDA and CDR2 SQIVND (reference sequence). The V and J ends lost 5 bases and 6 bases, in that order; junction bases with no gene match: 10. CDR3 sequence reads: CASSLRQGARNEQFF. The DNA of the CDR3 is TGTGCCAGTAGTCTCCGACAGGGTGCACGCAATGAGCAGTTCTTC. Using reference TRBV19 and TRBJ2-1 for the parts outside the CDR3, the full variable domain is DGGITQSPKYLFRKEGQNVTLSCEQNLNHDAMYWYRQDPGQGLRLIYYSQIVNDFQKGDIAEGYSVSREKKESFPLTVTSAQKNPTAFYLCASSLRQGARNEQFFGPGTRLTVL.

The V call is TRBV5-1, the J call TRBJ2-5, with D tentatively TRBD1 (6 bases). With 0 bases removed from V and 0 bases from J, the gap between germline ends came to 9 bases. The CDR3 consists of 15 residues. Germline CDR1 and CDR2: SGHRS and YFSETQ. CDR3 nucleotides: TGCGCCAGCAGCTTGGGCGGACAGAACCAAGAGACCCAGTACTTC. The encoded protein is CASSLGGQNQETQYF. Using reference TRBV5-1 and TRBJ2-5 for the parts outside the CDR3, the full variable domain is KAGVTQTPRYLIKTRGQQVTLSCSPISGHRSVSWYQQTPGQGLQFLFEYFSETQRNKGNFPGRFSGRQFSNSRSEMNVSTLELGDSALYLCASSLGGQNQETQYFGPGTRLLVL.

The chain is built from TRBV3-1 (or the pseudogene TRBV3-2) and TRBJ2-3; D call uncertain. Germline V gene lookup returns CDR1 LGHDT and CDR2 YNNKEL (reference sequence). V was pared by 2 bases and J by 3 bases, with 12 bases between. The CDR3 extends over 15 amino acids. The CDR3 is CASSQNVMQTDTQYF. CDR3 nucleotide sequence: TGTGCCAGCAGCCAAAACGTGATGCAGACAGATACGCAGTATTTT.

The V call is TRBV5-1, the J call TRBJ2-1; D unresolved. The germline gives CDR1 SGHRS, CDR2 YFSETQ. This CDR3 comprises 14 residues. V was pared by 0 bases and J by 5 bases, with 9 bases between. This CDR3 is CASSLDNPHNEQFF. The CDR3 DNA sequence: TGCGCCAGCAGCTTGGATAATCCTCACAATGAGCAGTTCTTC.

This chain connects TRBV11-3 to TRBJ2-2; 8 bases align to TRBD2. Germline V lookup: CDR1 SGHNT, CDR2 YENEEA. The junction had 1 base not matched to a gene; V was cut back by 0 bases and J by 4 bases. This CDR3 has 15 residues. The CDR3 bases are TGTGCCAGCAGCTTAGAAAGCGGGAGCACCGGGGAGCTGTTTTTT. This gives the protein CASSLESGSTGELFF.

Concerning this clone: Sequence at one end of the junction differs from germline and may be a read error. The V and J genes are TRBV14 and TRBJ2-1, with 7 bases aligning to TRBD2. The CDR3 is 14 residues long. Per germline, CDR1 SGHDN and CDR2 FVKESK. The CDR3, as DNA: TGTGCCTGCAGGAGGAGCGGGAACTACAATGAGCAGTTCTTC. Translation gives CACRRSGNYNEQFF.

The chain joins TRBV5-1 to TRBJ1-4; D remains ambiguous. Trimming removed 3 bases at V and 0 bases at J, with 6 bases between. Per germline, CDR1 SGHRS and CDR2 YFSETQ. The CDR3 has 14 residues. CDR3 coding DNA: TGCGCCAGCAGCTCGACAACAACTAATGAAAAACTGTTTTTT. Encoded protein: CASSSTTTNEKLFF.

With regard to this clone: The CDR3 carries no conserved terminal phenylalanine or tryptophan, so it likely arises from a read error. It is unclear where the CDR3 begins or ends on the DNA, so no DNA is shown, and the CDR3 is as TCRdb lists it. The rearrangement joins TRBV6-6 to TRBJ1-4; the table's D call TRBD1 went unverified against the DNA. Looked up from germline, CDR1 is MNHNY and CDR2 is SVGAGI (reference sequence). From its first to its last residue, the CDR3 has 9 amino acids. CDR3 amino acids: CANPLQARG.

V usage is TRBV10-2 and J usage is TRBJ2-1; no reliable D call. The CDR3 is made up of 14 amino acids. Trimming removed 6 bases from V and 9 bases from J, with 18 bases in between. The germline gives CDR1 WSHSY, CDR2 SAAADI. CDR3 amino acids: CASRIPIQDSEQFF. The CDR3 DNA is TGCGCCAGCAGAATCCCTATTCAAGACTCTGAGCAGTTCTTC.

The chain links TRBV11-2 to TRBJ2-5, with D unclear. Germline values: CDR1 SGHAT, CDR2 FQNNGV. The V gene lost 5 bases and the J gene lost 0 bases, with 10 bases spanning the gap. This CDR3 is built from 14 residues. As DNA, the CDR3 is TGTGCCAGCAGCGGAAGACTGAACCAAGAGACCCAGTACTTC. Protein product: CASSGRLNQETQYF.

The gene calls are TRBV15 and TRBJ1-6, with D perhaps TRBD1 (5 bases). Germline values: CDR1 LNHNV, CDR2 YYDKDF (reference sequence). Deletions cut 3 bases from V and 9 bases from J, with 12 bases between. This CDR3 has 14 residues. The CDR3 sequence: CATSSWQGSSPLHF. CDR3 DNA: TGTGCCACCAGCAGCTGGCAGGGTAGTTCACCCCTCCACTTT.

The CDR3 DNA sequence: TGTGCCAGCAGCCTAGGACTGCCAGCGGCCAACGTCCTGACTTTC. Protein product: CASSLGLPAANVLTF. The chain has TRBV5-8 and TRBJ2-6, with D possibly matching TRBD2 (5 bases). Germline lookup yields CDR1 SGHTS and CDR2 YDEGEE. This CDR3 contains 15 residues. V was clipped by 4 bases and J by 6 bases, with 14 bases between them.

V is TRBV2 and J is TRBJ2-1; weak D call: TRBD1 (5 bases). Germline-derived CDR1 and CDR2 are SNHLY and FYNNEI. The CDR3 contains 12 residues. Trimming removed 7 bases at V and 5 bases at J, with 9 bases between. Here the CDR3 DNA reads TGTGCCAGCAAAGCCAGGGACAATGAGCAGTTCTTC. The encoded protein is CASKARDNEQFF.

This clone has a handful of counts. This chain uses TRBV6-6 with TRBJ2-7; tentative D call: TRBD1 (6 bases). With 6 bases removed from V and 0 bases from J, the gap between germline ends came to 18 bases. The CDR3 runs to 16 residues. CDR1 is MNHNY and CDR2 is SVGAGI in the germline V gene (reference sequence). CDR3 in amino acids: CASRQGRWGSSYEQYF. The CDR3 DNA follows: TGTGCCAGCAGACAGGGCCGTTGGGGCAGCTCCTACGAGCAGTACTTC.

The rearrangement joins TRBV5-1 to TRBJ2-6; tentative D call: TRBD1 (5 bases). V was pared by 0 bases and J by 3 bases, with 10 bases between. The CDR3 runs to 16 residues. Germline-derived CDR1 and CDR2 are SGHRS and YFSETQ. The CDR3 region is CASSLEGVLGANVLTF. CDR3 coding DNA: TGCGCCAGCAGCTTGGAAGGGGTTCTTGGGGCCAACGTCCTGACTTTC.

This clone was seen a single time. The chain uses TRBV20-1 and TRBJ1-5; D is uncertain. The germline V and J ends were trimmed by 3 bases and 6 bases, with 15 bases remaining between them. Germline loops: CDR1 DFQATT, CDR2 SNEGSKA (reference sequence). The CDR3 has 14 amino acids. The CDR3 here is CSASGGTLGQPQHF. The CDR3 bases are TGCAGTGCTAGTGGCGGAACCCTGGGTCAGCCCCAGCATTTT.

The chain recombines TRBV5-4 with TRBJ2-1, with D possibly TRBD2 on 5 matching bases. Germline V CDR1 and CDR2: SGHNT, YYREEE (reference sequence). The CDR3 has 18 amino acids. V shed 0 bases and J shed 7 bases, with 23 bases lying between them. CDR3 in amino acids: CASSLGFVGDLRGNEQFF. CDR3 sequence (DNA): TGTGCCAGCAGCTTGGGATTTGTGGGAGATCTTCGCGGGAATGAGCAGTTCTTC.

The genes are TRBV11-2 and TRBJ2-3; the match to TRBD2 covers 10 bases. The CDR3 is 18 amino acids. V lost 1 base, J lost 6 bases, and 13 bases stayed unmatched. Germline V lookup: CDR1 SGHAT, CDR2 FQNNGV. CDR3 amino acids: CASSLGPASGGPADTQYF. The CDR3 nucleotides read TGTGCCAGCAGCTTAGGCCCGGCTAGCGGGGGACCGGCGGATACGCAGTATTTT.

The rearrangement links TRBV13 to TRBJ2-4, with a possible D match to TRBD1 (5 bases). Germline values: CDR1 PRHDT, CDR2 FYEKMQ (reference sequence). Trimming removed 2 bases from V and 5 bases from J, with 7 bases in between. There are 13 residues in the CDR3. CDR3 amino acids: CASSLKGENIQYF. As DNA, the CDR3 is TGTGCCAGCAGCTTAAAAGGGGAAAACATTCAGTACTTC.

Here the CDR3 reads CASSIYPGRGNTEAFF. Here the CDR3 DNA reads TGTGCCAGTAGTATTTACCCGGGTAGGGGGAACACTGAAGCTTTCTTT. V gene TRBV19 combines with J gene TRBJ1-1; D is perhaps TRBD1 (5 bases). CDR1 is LNHDA and CDR2 is SQIVND in the germline V gene (reference sequence). The CDR3 runs 16 residues. Between the trimmed V and J ends, which lost 3 bases and 1 base, there was a span of 15 bases. Supplemented by reference TRBV19 and TRBJ1-1, the full variable domain reads DGGITQSPKYLFRKEGQNVTLSCEQNLNHDAMYWYRQDPGQGLRLIYYSQIVNDFQKGDIAEGYSVSREKKESFPLTVTSAQKNPTAFYLCASSIYPGRGNTEAFFGQGTRLTVV.

V usage is TRBV19 and J usage is TRBJ1-2; 11 bases are shared with TRBD1. CDR3 length: 15 residues. The V and J ends lost 7 bases and 6 bases, in that order; junction bases with no gene match: 10. Germline-derived CDR1 and CDR2 are LNHDA and SQIVND (reference sequence). CDR3 sequence: CASTRLGQGADGYTF. CDR3 nucleotides: TGTGCCAGTACCCGCCTCGGACAGGGGGCGGATGGCTACACCTTC.

This chain joins TRBV3-1 (or the pseudogene TRBV3-2) and TRBJ2-3; TRBD2 matches 9 bases. The CDR3 sequence is 17 residues long. V lost 1 base and J lost 2; bases outside the gene matches: 7. From germline, CDR1 is LGHDT and CDR2 YNNKEL (reference sequence). CDR3 protein: CASSQGMRGGYTDTQYF. CDR3 DNA: TGTGCCAGCAGCCAAGGGATGCGGGGGGGCTACACAGATACGCAGTATTTT.